These T cell receptor beta chains were read from a single sample in a study of identical twins. TCRdb passed the 5' RACE reads through MiXCR, listing each CDR3 protein once. Of about 790,000 distinct CDR3 sequences listed, 15% to 20% are singletons. The data were also submitted as part of a second study, on T cells expressing NK-cell markers.

The material sequenced was PBMCs. These receptors were collected from a woman aged 18-35 years in good health. Each CDR3 is given with its conserved first and last residue. The D gene is left open where the match is weak. Some rows mark clone size as missing; the rest say once, few, many or name a class of expanded clone.

17,TRBJ1-1,-,TRBV7-9,-,TGTGCCAGCAGCTTAGGGGCAGGGGCGTCAGCGGGCACTGAAGCTTTCTTT,CASSLGAGASAGTEAFF
16,TRBJ1-6,-,TRBV5-5,-,TGTGCCAGCAGCACTAGCGGGACATCCTATAATTCACCCCTCCACTTT,CASSTSGTSYNSPLHF
13,TRBJ2-7,-,TRBV6-5,-,TGTGCCAGCAGTCTAACTCACGGGTACGAGCAGTACTTC,CASSLTHGYEQYF
14,TRBJ2-1,TRBD2,TRBV12-3/TRBV12-4,-,TGTGCCAGCACCCTCGGGGGGGTTTACAATGAGCAGTTCTTC,CASTLGGVYNEQFF
14,TRBJ2-3,-,TRBV5-1,-,TGCGCCAGCAGCGTAGCCGTAGCGGTGGGGTCGCAGTATTTT,CASSVAVAVGSQYF
13,TRBJ2-3,TRBD1,TRBV3-1,-,TGTGCCAGCAGCGACAGGGGCTCAGATACGCAGTATTTT,CASSDRGSDTQYF
16,TRBJ2-5,TRBD1,TRBV5-5,-,TGTGCCAGCAGCTCCGGATGGACAGGGGGGGAGGAGACCCAGTACTTC,CASSSGWTGGEETQYF
14,TRBJ2-1,TRBD2,TRBV20-1,-,TGCAGTACTCTCGCGGGGGACTCCTACAATGAGCAGTTCTTC,CSTLAGDSYNEQFF
14,TRBJ2-7,TRBD1,TRBV10-3,many,TGTGCCATAAGGGACAGCAAAGAGACCTACGAGCAGTACTTC,CAIRDSKETYEQYF
13,TRBJ2-3,-,TRBV7-9,-,TGTGCCAGCAGCTTCCCCCTCCTGAATACGCAGTATTTT,CASSFPLLNTQYF